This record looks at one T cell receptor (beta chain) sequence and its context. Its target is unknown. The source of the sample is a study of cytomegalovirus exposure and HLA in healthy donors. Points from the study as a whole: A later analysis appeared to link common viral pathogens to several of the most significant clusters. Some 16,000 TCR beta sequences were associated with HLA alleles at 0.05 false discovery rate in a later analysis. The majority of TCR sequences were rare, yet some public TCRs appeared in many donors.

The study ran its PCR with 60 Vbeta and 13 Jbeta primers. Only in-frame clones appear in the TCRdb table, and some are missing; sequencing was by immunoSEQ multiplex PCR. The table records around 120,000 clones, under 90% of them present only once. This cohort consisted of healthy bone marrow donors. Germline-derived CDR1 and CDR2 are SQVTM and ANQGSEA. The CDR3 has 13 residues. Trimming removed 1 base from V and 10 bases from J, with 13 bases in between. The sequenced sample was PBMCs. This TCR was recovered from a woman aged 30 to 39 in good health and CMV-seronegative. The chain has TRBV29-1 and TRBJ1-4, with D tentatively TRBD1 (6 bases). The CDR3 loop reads CSVEVGGVGKLFF. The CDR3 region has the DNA TGCAGCGTTGAAGTAGGGGGTGTCGGAAAACTGTTTTTT.